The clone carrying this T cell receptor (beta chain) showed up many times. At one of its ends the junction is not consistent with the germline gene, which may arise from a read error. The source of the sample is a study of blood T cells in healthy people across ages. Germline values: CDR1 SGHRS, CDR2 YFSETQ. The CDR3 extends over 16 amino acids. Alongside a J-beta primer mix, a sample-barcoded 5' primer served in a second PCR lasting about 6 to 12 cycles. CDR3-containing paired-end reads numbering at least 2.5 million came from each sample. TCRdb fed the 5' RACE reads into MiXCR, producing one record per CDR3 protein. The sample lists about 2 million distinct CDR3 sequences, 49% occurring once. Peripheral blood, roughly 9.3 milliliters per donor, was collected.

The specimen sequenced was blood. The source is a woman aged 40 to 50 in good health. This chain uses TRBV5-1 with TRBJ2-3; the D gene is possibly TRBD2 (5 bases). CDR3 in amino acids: CASSLGTGLSTDTQYF. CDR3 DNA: TGTGCCAGCAGCTTAGGCACTGGACTCTCCACAGATACGCAGTATTTT. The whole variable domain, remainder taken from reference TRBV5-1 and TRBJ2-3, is KAGVTQTPRYLIKTRGQQVTLSCSPISGHRSVSWYQQTPGQGLQFLFEYFSETQRNKGNFPGRFSGRQFSNSRSEMNVSTLELGDSALYLCASSLGTGLSTDTQYFGPGTRLTVL.